A few counts support the clone carrying this T cell receptor (beta chain). What it binds is not known. These data belong to a study of shared clonotypes between healthy human individuals. Whole-study findings and limits: The low donor count limited represented genetic and exposure-history diversity. An anticipated effect of sequencing depth on clonotype sharing among donors was recognized.

In the original processing: Owing to the provision of junction-only sequences devoid of quality scores by immunoSEQ, filtering differed. The method was immunoSEQ multiplex PCR; TCRdb's version includes in-frame clones alone and lacks a portion of them. Clonal size and the V and J genes are those of that table, whereas D and trimming came from the DNA. The table lists 450,000 to 500,000 clones, more than 75% of them singletons. The healthy adult donors were HIV-negative and reported no recent acute infections or vaccinations. The V gene end was trimmed by 6 bases and the J gene end by 4 bases; junction bases not matched to a gene: 16. In germline, CDR1 is MDHEN, CDR2 SYDVKM. The CDR3 length is 17 residues.

This chain uses TRBV28 with TRBJ1-2, with 8 nucleotides matching TRBD1. The specimen was PBMCs. The sequence came from a woman aged 40 to 55 in good health. Some clones in this sample may be carry-over from other donors' samples. CDR3 region: CASRHESGTGNFYGYTF. CDR3 coding DNA: TGTGCCAGCAGACACGAATCCGGGACAGGCAACTTCTATGGCTACACCTTC.